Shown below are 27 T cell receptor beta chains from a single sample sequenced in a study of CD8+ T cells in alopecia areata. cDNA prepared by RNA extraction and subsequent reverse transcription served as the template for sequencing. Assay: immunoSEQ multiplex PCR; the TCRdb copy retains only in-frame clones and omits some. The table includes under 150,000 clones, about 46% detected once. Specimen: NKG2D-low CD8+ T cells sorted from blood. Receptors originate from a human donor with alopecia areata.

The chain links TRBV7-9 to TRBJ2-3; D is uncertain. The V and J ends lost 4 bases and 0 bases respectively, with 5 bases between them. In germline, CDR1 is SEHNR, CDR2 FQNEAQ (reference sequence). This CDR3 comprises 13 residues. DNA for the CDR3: TGTGCCAGCAGCTGGCCTAGCACAGATACGCAGTATTTT. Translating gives CASSWPSTDTQYF.

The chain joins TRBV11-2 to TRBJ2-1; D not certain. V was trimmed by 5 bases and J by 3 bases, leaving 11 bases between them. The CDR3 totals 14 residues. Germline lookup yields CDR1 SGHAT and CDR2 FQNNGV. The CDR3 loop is CASSPDLDYNEQFF. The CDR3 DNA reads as TGTGCCAGCAGCCCCGACCTGGACTACAATGAGCAGTTCTTC.

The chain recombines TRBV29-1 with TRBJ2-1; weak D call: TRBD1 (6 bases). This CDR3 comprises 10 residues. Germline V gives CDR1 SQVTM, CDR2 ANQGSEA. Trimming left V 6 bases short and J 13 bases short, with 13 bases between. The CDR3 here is CSVNPGAQFF. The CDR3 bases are TGCAGCGTCAACCCAGGGGCCCAGTTCTTC.

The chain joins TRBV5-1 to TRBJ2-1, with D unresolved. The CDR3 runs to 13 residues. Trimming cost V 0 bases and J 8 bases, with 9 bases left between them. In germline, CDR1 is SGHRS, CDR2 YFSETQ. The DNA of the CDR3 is TGCGCCAGCAGCTTGGCCGAGGCCGATGAGCAGTTCTTC. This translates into CASSLAEADEQFF.

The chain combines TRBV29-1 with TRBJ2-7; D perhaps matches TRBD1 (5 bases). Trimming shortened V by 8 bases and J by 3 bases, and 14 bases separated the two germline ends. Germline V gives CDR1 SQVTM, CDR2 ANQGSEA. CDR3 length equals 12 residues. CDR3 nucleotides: TGCAGCATCCTGACAGAGCACTACGAGCAGTACTTC. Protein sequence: CSILTEHYEQYF.

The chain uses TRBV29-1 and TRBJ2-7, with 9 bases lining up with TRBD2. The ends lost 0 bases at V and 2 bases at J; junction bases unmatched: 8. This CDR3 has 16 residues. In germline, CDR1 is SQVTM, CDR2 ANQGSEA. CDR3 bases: TGCAGCGTTGAAGAGGGTTTGGAGCGGGGGGCCTACGAGCAGTACTTC. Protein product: CSVEEGLERGAYEQYF.

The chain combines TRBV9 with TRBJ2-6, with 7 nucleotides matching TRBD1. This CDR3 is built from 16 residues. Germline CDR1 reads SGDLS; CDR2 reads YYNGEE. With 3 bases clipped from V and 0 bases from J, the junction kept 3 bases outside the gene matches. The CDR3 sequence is CASSEDRNSGANVLTF. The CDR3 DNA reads TGTGCCAGCAGCGAGGACAGGAACTCTGGGGCCAACGTCCTGACTTTC.

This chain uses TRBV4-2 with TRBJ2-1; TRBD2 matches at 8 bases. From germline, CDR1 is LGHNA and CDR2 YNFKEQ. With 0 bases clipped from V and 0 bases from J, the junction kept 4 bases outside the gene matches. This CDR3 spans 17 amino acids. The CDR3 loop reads CASSQEDSGVSYNEQFF. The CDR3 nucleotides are TGTGCCAGCAGCCAAGAGGATAGCGGGGTCTCCTACAATGAGCAGTTCTTC.

The CDR3 here is CATHPMENEKLFF. The CDR3 nucleotides read TGTGCCACCCATCCGATGGAGAATGAAAAACTGTTTTTT. The V gene is TRBV6-6, the J gene TRBJ1-4; D remains unclear. V gave up 10 bases and J gave up 5 bases, with 14 bases separating them. CDR1 is MNHNY, CDR2 SVGAGI, per germline (reference sequence). The CDR3 runs to 13 residues.

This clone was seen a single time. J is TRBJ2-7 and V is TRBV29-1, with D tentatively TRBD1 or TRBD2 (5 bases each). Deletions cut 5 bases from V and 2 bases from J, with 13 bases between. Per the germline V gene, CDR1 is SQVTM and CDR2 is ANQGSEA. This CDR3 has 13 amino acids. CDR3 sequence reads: CSVPGQGTYEQYF. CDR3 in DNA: TGCAGCGTTCCGGGGCAGGGTACCTACGAGCAGTACTTC.

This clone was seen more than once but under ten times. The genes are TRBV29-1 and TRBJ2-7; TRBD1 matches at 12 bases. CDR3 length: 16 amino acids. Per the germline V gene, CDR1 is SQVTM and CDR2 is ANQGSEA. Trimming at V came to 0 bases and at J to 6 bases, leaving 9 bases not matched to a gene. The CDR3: CSVEEGVGTGGGEQYF. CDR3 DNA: TGCAGCGTTGAAGAAGGTGTCGGGACAGGGGGCGGCGAGCAGTACTTC.

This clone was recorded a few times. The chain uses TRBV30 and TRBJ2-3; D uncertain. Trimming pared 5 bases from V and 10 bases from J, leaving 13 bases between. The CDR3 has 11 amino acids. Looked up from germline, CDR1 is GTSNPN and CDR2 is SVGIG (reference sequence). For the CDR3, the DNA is TGTGCCTGGTACTCGGAGTCGGCGCAGTATTTT. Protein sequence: CAWYSESAQYF. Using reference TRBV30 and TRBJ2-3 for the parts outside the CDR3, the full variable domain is SQTIHQWPATLVQPVGSPLSLECTVEGTSNPNLYWYRQAAGRGLQLLFYSVGIGQISSEVPQNLSASRPQDRQFILSSKKLLLSDSGFYLCAWYSESAQYFGPGTRLTVL.

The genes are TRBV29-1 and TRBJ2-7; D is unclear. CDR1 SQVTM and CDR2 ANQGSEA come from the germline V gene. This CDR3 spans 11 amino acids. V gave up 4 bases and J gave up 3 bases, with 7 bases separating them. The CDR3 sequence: CSVAADYEQYF. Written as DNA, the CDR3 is TGCAGCGTTGCGGCAGACTACGAGCAGTACTTC.

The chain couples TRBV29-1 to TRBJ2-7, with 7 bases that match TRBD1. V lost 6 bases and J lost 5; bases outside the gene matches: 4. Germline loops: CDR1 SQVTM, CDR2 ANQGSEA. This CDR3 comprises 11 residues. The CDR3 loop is CSVYRGHEQYF. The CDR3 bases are TGCAGCGTATACAGGGGCCACGAGCAGTACTTC.

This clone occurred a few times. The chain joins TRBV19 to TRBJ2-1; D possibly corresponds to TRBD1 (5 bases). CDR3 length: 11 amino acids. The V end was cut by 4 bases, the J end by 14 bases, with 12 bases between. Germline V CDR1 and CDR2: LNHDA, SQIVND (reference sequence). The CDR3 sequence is CASSSPGSKFF. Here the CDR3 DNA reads TGTGCCAGTAGTAGCCCAGGGTCTAAGTTCTTC.

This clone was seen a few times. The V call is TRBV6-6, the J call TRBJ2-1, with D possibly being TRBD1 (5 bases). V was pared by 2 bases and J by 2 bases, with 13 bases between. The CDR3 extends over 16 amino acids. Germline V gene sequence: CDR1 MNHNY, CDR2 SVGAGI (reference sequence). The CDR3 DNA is TGTGCCAGCAGTTACATTACAGGAACCACCTACAATGAGCAGTTCTTC. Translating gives CASSYITGTTYNEQFF.

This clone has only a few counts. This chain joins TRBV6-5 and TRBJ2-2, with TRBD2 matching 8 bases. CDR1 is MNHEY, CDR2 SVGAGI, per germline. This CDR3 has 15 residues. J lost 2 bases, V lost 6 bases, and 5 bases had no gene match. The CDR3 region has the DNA TGTGCCAGCAGCCGGGGACTAGACAACACCGGGGAGCTGTTTTTT. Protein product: CASSRGLDNTGELFF.

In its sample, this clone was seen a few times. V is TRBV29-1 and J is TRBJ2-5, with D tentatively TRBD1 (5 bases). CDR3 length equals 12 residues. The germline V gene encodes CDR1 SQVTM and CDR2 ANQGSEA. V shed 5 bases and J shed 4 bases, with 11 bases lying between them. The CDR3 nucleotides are TGCAGCGTTCCAGGGCAGGGAGAGACCCAGTACTTC. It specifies CSVPGQGETQYF.

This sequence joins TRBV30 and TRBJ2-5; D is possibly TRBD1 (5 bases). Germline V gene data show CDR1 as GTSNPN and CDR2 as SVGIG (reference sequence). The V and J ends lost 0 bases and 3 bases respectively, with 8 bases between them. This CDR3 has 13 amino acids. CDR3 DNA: TGTGCCTGGAGTGTCGTGACAGAAGAGACCCAGTACTTC. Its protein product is CAWSVVTEETQYF.

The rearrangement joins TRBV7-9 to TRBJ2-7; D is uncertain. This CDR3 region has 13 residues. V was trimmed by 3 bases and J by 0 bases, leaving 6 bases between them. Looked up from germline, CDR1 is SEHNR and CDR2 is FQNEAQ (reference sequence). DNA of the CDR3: TGTGCCAGCAGCTTGTACAGCTCCTACGAGCAGTACTTC. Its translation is CASSLYSSYEQYF.

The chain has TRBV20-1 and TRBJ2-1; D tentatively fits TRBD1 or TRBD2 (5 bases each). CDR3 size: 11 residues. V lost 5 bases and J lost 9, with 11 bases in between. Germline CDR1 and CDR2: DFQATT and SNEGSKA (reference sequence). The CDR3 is CSAAGDAEQFF. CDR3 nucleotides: TGCAGTGCTGCCGGGGACGCTGAGCAGTTCTTC.

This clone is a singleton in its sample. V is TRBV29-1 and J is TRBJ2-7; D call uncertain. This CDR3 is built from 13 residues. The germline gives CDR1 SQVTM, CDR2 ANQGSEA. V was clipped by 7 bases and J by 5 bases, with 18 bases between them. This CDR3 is CSARALVPHEQYF. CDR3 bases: TGCAGCGCCCGGGCCCTTGTACCCCACGAGCAGTACTTC.

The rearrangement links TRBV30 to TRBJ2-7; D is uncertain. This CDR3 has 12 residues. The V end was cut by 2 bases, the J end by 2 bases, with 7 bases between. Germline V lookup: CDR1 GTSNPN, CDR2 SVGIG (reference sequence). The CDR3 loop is CAWSLGPYEQYF. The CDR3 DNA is TGTGCCTGGAGTCTCGGACCCTACGAGCAGTACTTC.

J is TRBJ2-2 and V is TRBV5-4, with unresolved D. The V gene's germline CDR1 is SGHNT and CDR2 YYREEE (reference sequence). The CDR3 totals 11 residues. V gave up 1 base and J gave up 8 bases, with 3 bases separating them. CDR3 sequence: CASSLSGELFF. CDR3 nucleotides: TGTGCCAGCAGCTTGTCGGGGGAGCTGTTTTTT. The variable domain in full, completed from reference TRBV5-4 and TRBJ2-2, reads ETGVTQSPTHLIKTRGQQVTLRCSSQSGHNTVSWYQQALGQGPQFIFQYYREEENGRGNFPPRFSGLQFPNYSSELNVNALELDDSALYLCASSLSGELFFGEGSRLTVL.

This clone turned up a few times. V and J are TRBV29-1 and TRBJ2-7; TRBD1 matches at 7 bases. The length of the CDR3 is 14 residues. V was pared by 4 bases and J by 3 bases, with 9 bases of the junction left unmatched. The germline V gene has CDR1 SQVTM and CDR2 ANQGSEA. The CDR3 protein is CSVGTYHRGYEQYF. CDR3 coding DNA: TGCAGCGTTGGTACTTACCACAGGGGCTACGAGCAGTACTTC.

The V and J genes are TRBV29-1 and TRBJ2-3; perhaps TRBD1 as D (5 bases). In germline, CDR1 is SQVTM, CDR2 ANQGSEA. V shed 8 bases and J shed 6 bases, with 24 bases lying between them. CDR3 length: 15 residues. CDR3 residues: CSISGQQGTWDTQYF. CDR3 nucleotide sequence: TGCAGCATTTCCGGGCAGCAGGGTACGTGGGATACGCAGTATTTT.

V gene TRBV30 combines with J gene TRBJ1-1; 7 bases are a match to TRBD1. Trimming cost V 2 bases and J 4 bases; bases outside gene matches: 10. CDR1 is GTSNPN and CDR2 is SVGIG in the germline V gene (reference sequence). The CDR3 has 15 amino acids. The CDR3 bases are TGTGCCTGGAGTCAGACAGGGTCGATGCGCACTGAAGCTTTCTTT. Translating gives CAWSQTGSMRTEAFF.